This T cell receptor beta chain came from a study of graft-versus-host responses after intestinal transplantation. Here immunoSEQ multiplex PCR was the method, and the copy in TCRdb shows in-frame clones only, minus some. The table includes around 110,000 clones, around 92% detected once. Germline-derived CDR1 and CDR2 are SEHNR and FQNEAQ (reference sequence). The CDR3 totals 15 residues. Trimming stripped 0 bases from V and 5 bases from J, with 14 bases between. Comment on this clone: Antigen: not known.

This receptor was obtained from a human donor who was the organ donor for an intestinal transplant. The specimen comprised unstimulated CD8+ T cells sorted from spleen or lymph node cells, sampled before transplant. The V gene is TRBV7-9, the J gene TRBJ2-7; the D is unclear. CDR3 protein: CASSLAAGPRDEQYF. In DNA, the CDR3 is TGTGCCAGCAGCTTAGCGGCAGGCCCTCGGGACGAGCAGTACTTC.